This record concerns one T cell receptor (beta chain) sequence. The antigen is undetermined. This CDR3 region has 15 residues. Germline V gene sequence: CDR1 MNHEY, CDR2 SVGEGT. The J segment lost 3 bases and the V segment lost 5 bases, leaving 8 bases of the junction unmatched. These data come from a study of naive and memory T cell subsets. Whole-study results and caveats: In naive cells, over 90% of TCR sequences were seen only once.

Separate alpha and beta amplification began at the second PCR step. CMV status came from CD4+ IFNgamma after overnight CMV lysate stimulation. An equimolar mix of two oligonucleotides served as the beta constant-region primer for TRBC1 and TRBC2. Ligated cDNA was amplified by four rounds of PCR with nested alpha and beta constant-region primers and SP2. TCRdb independently ran MiXCR on the UMI-ligation and nested PCR reads; one entry per CDR3 protein. The table lists over 100,000 distinct CDR3 sequences, around 35% of them singletons. The receptor was isolated from a human donor in good health. The V call is TRBV6-2 or TRBV6-3, the J call TRBJ2-7, with 9 bases matching TRBD2. The source material was central memory CD4+ T cells from blood. The CDR3 sequence is CASSTLGGRDYEQYF. CDR3 sequence (DNA): TGTGCCAGCAGTACCCTTGGCGGGAGGGACTACGAGCAGTACTTC.